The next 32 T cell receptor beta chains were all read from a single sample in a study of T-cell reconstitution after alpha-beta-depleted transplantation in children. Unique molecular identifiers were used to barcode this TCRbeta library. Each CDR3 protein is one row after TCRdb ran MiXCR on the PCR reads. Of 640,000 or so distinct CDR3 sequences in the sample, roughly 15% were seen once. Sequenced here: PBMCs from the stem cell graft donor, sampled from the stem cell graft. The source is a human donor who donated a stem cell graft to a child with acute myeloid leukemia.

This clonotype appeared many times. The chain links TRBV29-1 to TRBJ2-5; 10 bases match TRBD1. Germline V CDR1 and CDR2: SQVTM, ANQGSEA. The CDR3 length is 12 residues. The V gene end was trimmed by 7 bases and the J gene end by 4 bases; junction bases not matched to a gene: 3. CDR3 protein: CSARTGGETQYF. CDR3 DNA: TGCAGCGCCCGGACAGGGGGAGAGACCCAGTACTTC.

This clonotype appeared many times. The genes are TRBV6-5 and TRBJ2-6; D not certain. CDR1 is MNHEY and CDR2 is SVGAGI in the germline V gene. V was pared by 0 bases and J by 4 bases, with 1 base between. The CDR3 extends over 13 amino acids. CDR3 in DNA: TGTGCCAGCAGTTACTCCGGGGCCAACGTCCTGACTTTC. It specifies CASSYSGANVLTF.

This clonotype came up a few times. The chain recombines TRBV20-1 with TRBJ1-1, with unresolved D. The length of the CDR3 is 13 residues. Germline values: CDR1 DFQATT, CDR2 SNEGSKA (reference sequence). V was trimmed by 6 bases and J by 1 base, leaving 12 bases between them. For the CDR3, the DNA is TGCAGTGCCTCCCGGATGGAGAACACTGAAGCTTTCTTT. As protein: CSASRMENTEAFF.

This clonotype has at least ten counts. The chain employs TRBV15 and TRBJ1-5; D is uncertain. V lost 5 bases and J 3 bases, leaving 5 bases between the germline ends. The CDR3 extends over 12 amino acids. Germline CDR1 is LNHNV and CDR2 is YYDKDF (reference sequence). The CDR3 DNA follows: TGTGCCACCAGCTGGAACAATCAGCCCCAGCATTTT. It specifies CATSWNNQPQHF.

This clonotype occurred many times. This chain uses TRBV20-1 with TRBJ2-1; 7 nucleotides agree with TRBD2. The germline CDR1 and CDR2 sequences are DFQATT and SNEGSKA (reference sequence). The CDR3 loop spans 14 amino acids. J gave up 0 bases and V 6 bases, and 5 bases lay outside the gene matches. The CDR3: CSATQRGSYNEQFF. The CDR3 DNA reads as TGCAGTGCCACACAGCGGGGCTCCTACAATGAGCAGTTCTTC.

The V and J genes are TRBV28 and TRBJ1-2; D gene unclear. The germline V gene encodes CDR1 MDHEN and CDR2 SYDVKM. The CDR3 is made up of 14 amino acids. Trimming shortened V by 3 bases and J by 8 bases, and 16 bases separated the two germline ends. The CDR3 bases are TGTGCCAGCAGTTTGGGCCCCCGAGTCGCCGGCTACACCTTC. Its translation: CASSLGPRVAGYTF.

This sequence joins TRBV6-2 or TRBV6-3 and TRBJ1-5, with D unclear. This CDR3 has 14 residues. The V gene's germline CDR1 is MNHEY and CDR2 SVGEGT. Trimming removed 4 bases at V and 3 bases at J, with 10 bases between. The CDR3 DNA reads TGTGCCAGCAGTTTTCTGTTCGACAATCAGCCCCAGCATTTT. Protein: CASSFLFDNQPQHF.

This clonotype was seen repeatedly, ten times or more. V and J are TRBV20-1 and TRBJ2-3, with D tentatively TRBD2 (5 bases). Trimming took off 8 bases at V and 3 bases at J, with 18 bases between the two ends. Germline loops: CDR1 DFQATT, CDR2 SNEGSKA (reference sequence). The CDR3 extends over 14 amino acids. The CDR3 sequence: CSKGAGERTDTQYF. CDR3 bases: TGCAGTAAGGGTGCCGGGGAGAGGACAGATACGCAGTATTTT.

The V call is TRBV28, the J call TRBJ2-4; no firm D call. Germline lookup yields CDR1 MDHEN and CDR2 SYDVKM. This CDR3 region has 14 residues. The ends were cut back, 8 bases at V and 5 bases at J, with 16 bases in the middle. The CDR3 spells CASSLGTEQNIQYF. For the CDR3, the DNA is TGTGCCAGCTCCCTCGGAACAGAGCAAAACATTCAGTACTTC. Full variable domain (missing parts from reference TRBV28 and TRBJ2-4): DVKVTQSSRYLVKRTGEKVFLECVQDMDHENMFWYRQDPGLGLRLIYFSYDVKMKEKGDIPEGYSVSREKKERFSLILESASTNQTSMYLCASSLGTEQNIQYFGAGTRLSVL.

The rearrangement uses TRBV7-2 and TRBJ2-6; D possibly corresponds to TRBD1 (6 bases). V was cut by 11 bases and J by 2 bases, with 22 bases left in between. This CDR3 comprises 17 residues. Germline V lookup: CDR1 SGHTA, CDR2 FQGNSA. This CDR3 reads CACARGRGSAGANVLTF. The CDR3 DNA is TGTGCCTGTGCTCGGGGAAGGGGGTCGGCTGGGGCCAACGTCCTGACTTTC.

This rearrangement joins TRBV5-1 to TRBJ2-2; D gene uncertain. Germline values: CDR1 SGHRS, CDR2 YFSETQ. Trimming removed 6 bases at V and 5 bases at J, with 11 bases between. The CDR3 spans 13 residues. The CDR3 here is CASKPPGTGELFF. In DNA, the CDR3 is TGCGCCAGCAAACCACCGGGTACCGGGGAGCTGTTTTTT.

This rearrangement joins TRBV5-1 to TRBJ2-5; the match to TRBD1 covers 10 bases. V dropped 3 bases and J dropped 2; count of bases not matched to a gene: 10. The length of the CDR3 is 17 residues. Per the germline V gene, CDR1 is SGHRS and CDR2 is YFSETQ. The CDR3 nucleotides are TGCGCCAGCAGCTCGGTGGGGACAGGGGCCTTTCAAGAGACCCAGTACTTC. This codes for CASSSVGTGAFQETQYF.

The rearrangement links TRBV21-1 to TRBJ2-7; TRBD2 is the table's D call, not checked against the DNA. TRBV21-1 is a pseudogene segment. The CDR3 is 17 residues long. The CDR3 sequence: CASSPFRGPTSSYEQYV. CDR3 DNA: TGTGCCAGCAGCCCCTTCAGAGGCCCGACCAGCTCCTACGAGCAGTACGTC.

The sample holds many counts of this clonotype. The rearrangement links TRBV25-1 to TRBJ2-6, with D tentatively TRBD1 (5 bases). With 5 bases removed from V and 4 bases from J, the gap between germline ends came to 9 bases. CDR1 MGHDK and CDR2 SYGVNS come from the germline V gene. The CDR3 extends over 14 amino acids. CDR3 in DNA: TGTGCCAGCAGTAAGGGGTCAGGGGCCAACGTCCTGACTTTC. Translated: CASSKGSGANVLTF.

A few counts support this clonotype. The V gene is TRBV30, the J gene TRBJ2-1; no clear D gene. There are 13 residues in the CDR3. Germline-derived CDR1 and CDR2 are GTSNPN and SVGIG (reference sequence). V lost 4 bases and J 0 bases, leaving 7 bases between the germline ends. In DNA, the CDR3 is TGTGCCTGGATGCCGGACTCCTACAATGAGCAGTTCTTC. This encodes CAWMPDSYNEQFF.

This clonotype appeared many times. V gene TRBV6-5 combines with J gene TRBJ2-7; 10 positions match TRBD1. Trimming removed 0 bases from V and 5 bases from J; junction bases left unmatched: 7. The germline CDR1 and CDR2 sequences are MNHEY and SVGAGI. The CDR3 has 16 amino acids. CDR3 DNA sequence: TGTGCCAGCAGTTACTCCCGCGGGACAGGGGTGAACGAGCAGTACTTC. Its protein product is CASSYSRGTGVNEQYF.

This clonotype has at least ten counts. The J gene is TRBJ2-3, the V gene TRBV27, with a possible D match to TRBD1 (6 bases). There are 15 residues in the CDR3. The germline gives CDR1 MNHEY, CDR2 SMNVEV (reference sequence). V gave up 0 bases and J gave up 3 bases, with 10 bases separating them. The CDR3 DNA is TGTGCCAGCAGTTTATCGAGGGGGACGACAGATACGCAGTATTTT. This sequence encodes CASSLSRGTTDTQYF.

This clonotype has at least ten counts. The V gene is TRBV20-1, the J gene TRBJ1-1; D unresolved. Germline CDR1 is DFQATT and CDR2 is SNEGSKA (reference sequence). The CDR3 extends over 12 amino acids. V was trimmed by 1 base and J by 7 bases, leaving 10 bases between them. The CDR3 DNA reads TGCAGTGCTAGAGCCACAACCTTTGAAGCTTTCTTT. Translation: CSARATTFEAFF.

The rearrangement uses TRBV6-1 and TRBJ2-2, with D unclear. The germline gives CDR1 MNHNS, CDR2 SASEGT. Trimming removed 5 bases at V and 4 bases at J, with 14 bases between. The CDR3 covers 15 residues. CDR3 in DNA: TGTGCCAGCAGTCAAACAGAGCTTGGCACCGGGGAGCTGTTTTTT. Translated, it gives CASSQTELGTGELFF.

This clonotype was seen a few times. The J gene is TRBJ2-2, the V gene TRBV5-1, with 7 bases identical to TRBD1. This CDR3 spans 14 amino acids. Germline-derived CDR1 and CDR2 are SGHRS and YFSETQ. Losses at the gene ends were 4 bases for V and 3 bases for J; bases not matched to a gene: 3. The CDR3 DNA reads TGCGCCAGCAGCCATGGGACAGACACCGGGGAGCTGTTTTTT. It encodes CASSHGTDTGELFF.

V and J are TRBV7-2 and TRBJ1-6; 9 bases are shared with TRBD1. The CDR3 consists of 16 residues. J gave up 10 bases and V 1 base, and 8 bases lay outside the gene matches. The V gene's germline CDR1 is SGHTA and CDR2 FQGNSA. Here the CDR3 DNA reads TGTGCCAGCAGCTTAGGAGCGGGACAGGGAAGGTCACCCCTCCACTTT. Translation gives CASSLGAGQGRSPLHF.

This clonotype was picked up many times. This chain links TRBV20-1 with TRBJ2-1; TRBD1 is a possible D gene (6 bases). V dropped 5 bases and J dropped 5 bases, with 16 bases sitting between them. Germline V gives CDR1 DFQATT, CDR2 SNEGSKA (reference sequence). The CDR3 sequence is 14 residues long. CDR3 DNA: TGCAGTGCTTCTCCGACAGGCGTGAACAATGAGCAGTTCTTC. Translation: CSASPTGVNNEQFF.

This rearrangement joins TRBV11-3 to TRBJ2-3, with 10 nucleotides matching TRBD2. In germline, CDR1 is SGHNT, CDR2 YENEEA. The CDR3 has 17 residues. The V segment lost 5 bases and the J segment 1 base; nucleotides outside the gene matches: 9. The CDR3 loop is CASSMRQGLAGTDTQYF. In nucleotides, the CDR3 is TGTGCCAGCAGCATGCGACAAGGACTAGCGGGCACAGATACGCAGTATTTT.

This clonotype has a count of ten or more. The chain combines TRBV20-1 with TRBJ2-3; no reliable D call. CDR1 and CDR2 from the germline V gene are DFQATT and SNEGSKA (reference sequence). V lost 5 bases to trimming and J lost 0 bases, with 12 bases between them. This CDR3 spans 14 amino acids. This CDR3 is CSAFLRASTDTQYF. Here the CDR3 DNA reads TGCAGTGCTTTTCTACGAGCTAGCACAGATACGCAGTATTTT.

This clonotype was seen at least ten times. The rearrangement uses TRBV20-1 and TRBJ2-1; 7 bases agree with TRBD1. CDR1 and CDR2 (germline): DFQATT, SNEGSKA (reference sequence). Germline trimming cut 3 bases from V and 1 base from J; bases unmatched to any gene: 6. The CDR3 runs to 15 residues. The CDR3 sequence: CSARRGLGSYNEQFF. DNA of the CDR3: TGCAGTGCTAGGAGGGGGCTAGGGTCCTACAATGAGCAGTTCTTC.

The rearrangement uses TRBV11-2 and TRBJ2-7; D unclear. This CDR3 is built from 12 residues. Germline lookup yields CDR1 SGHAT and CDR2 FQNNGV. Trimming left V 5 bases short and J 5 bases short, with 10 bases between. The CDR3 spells CASSPASNEQYV. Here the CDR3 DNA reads TGTGCCAGCAGCCCTGCCAGTAACGAGCAGTACGTC.

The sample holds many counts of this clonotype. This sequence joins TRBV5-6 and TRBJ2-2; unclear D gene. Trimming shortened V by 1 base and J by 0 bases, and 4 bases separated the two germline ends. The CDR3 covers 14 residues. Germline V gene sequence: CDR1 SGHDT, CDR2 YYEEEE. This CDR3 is CASSLPTNTGELFF. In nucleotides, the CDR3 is TGTGCCAGCAGCTTGCCCACGAACACCGGGGAGCTGTTTTTT.

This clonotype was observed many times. Here the CDR3 DNA reads TGCAGTGCTACCCAGACAGGGACCCTCACAGATACGCAGTATTTT. Protein sequence: CSATQTGTLTDTQYF. The chain employs TRBV20-1 and TRBJ2-3, with 7 bases aligning to TRBD1. The J segment lost 2 bases and the V segment lost 4 bases, leaving 9 bases of the junction unmatched. The CDR3 length is 15 residues. Germline values: CDR1 DFQATT, CDR2 SNEGSKA (reference sequence).

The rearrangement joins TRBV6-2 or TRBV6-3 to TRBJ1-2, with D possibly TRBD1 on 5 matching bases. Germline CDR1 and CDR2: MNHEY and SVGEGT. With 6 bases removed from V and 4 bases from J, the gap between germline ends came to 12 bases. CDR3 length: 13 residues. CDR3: CASSTDSPYGYTF. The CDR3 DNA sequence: TGTGCCAGCAGCACTGACAGTCCCTATGGCTACACCTTC.

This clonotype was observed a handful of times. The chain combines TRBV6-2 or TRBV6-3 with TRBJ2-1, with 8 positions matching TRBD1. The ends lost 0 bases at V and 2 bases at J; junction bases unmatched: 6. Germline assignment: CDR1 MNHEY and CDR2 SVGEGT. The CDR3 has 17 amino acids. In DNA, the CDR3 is TGTGCCAGCAGTTACTCAGGGCAGGGGGCTACCTACAATGAGCAGTTCTTC. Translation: CASSYSGQGATYNEQFF.

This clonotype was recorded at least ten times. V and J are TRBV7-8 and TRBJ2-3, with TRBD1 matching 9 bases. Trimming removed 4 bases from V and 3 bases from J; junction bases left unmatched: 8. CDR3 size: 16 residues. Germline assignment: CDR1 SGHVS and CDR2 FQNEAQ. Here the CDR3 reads CASSSNRGPSTDTQYF. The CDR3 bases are TGTGCCAGCAGCTCTAACAGGGGGCCGTCTACAGATACGCAGTATTTT.

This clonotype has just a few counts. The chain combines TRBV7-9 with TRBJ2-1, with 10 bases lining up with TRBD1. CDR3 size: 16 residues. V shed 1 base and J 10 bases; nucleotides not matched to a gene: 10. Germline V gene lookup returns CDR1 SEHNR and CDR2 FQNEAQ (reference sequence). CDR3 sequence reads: CASSLGTGGPLKEQFF. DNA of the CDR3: TGTGCCAGCAGCTTAGGGACAGGGGGGCCCCTGAAAGAGCAGTTCTTC.